Listed below are T cell receptor beta chains from one sample, sequenced in a study of T-cell reconstitution after alpha-beta-depleted transplantation in children. Using its own MiXCR run on the PCR reads, TCRdb lists one record per CDR3 protein. This table has about a million distinct CDR3 sequences, roughly 29% appearing once. The material was PBMCs, mostly from graft donor cells, obtained 360 days after TCRalphabeta/CD19-depleted stem cell transplant. The receptor source for this set is a boy younger than two who had a stem cell transplant for SCID, so the T cells may come from the graft donor. The CDR3 runs from the conserved cysteine through the conserved F or W. D genes are given only for firm matches. Clone size, where shown, is once, few, many, or a class for clones that have expanded.

size | J | V | length | D | CDR3 | DNA
NA | TRBJ1-5 | TRBV2 | 14 | TRBD1 | CASNRGREHQPQHF | TGTGCCAGCAACAGGGGGCGCGAACATCAGCCCCAGCATTTT
NA | TRBJ2-2 | TRBV25-1 | 11 | NA | CASGSGGELFF | TGTGCCAGCGGATCCGGGGGGGAGCTGTTTTTT
NA | TRBJ2-7 | TRBV12-3/TRBV12-4 | 14 | TRBD1 | CASIKTGESLEQYF | TGTGCCAGCATTAAGACAGGGGAGTCCCTCGAGCAGTACTTC
few | TRBJ2-3 | TRBV29-1 | 12 | TRBD2 | CSVGTLAETQYF | TGCAGCGTCGGGACCCTAGCGGAAACGCAGTATTTT
few | TRBJ2-3 | TRBV7-2 | 17 | TRBD2 | CASSLVAGTSLTDTQYF | TGTGCCAGCAGCTTAGTGGCCGGGACTAGCCTCACAGATACGCAGTATTTT
NA | TRBJ1-4 | TRBV20-1 | 12 | NA | CSARRGWEKLFF | TGCAGTGCCCGTAGGGGCTGGGAAAAACTGTTTTTT
few | TRBJ2-1 | TRBV9 | 16 | TRBD1 | CASSVGDRGIYNEQFF | TGTGCCAGCAGCGTAGGGGACAGGGGGATTTACAATGAGCAGTTCTTC
NA | TRBJ1-2 | TRBV7-6 | 13 | TRBD1 | CASSLGGQGGYTF | TGTGCCAGCAGCTTAGGAGGACAGGGCGGCTACACCTTC
NA | TRBJ2-7 | TRBV20-1 | 15 | TRBD2 | CSARDLAGGPHEQYF | TGCAGTGCTAGAGATTTGGCGGGGGGGCCTCACGAGCAGTACTTC
NA | TRBJ1-6 | TRBV12-3/TRBV12-4 | 13 | NA | CASGQTYNSPLHF | TGTGCCAGCGGACAAACCTATAATTCACCCCTCCACTTT
NA | TRBJ1-6 | TRBV12-3/TRBV12-4 | 13 | NA | CASRDSVNSPLHF | TGTGCCAGCAGGGACAGTGTGAATTCACCCCTCCACTTT
NA | TRBJ1-1 | TRBV7-9 | 13 | NA | CASSLVSSTEAFF | TGTGCCAGCAGCTTAGTCTCCTCCACTGAAGCTTTCTTT
few | TRBJ2-2 | TRBV5-1 | 15 | NA | CASSLNGGVAGELFF | TGCGCCAGCAGCTTGAATGGAGGGGTGGCCGGGGAGCTGTTTTTT
few | TRBJ2-5 | TRBV20-1 | 15 | NA | CSASIGGSVLETQYF | TGCAGTGCTAGCATCGGGGGTTCCGTATTAGAGACCCAGTACTTC
few | TRBJ2-7 | TRBV20-1 | 14 | TRBD1 | CSASRTGANYEQYF | TGCAGTGCTTCCCGGACAGGGGCCAATTACGAGCAGTACTTC
NA | TRBJ1-5 | TRBV20-1 | 14 | NA | CSAREDGGAQPQHF | TGCAGTGCTAGAGAGGATGGGGGTGCTCAGCCCCAGCATTTT
few | TRBJ1-1 | TRBV20-1 | 15 | NA | CSAREGGQRNTEAFF | TGCAGTGCTAGAGAGGGAGGGCAGCGAAACACTGAAGCTTTCTTT
NA | TRBJ1-2 | TRBV7-2 | 14 | NA | CASSSTGTTYGYTF | TGTGCCAGCAGCTCAACAGGGACGACCTATGGCTACACCTTC
few | TRBJ2-7 | TRBV19 | 15 | TRBD1 | CASSPNRGISYEQYF | TGTGCCAGTAGCCCAAACAGGGGCATCTCCTACGAGCAGTACTTC
NA | TRBJ2-5 | TRBV20-1 | 16 | NA | CSARVGTIRGQETQYF | TGCAGTGCTAGAGTGGGGACCATAAGGGGGCAAGAGACCCAGTACTTC
NA | TRBJ2-2 | TRBV10-3 | 16 | TRBD2 | CAISDAAGGSYGELFF | TGTGCCATCAGTGACGCTGCGGGGGGGTCGTACGGGGAGCTGTTTTTT
NA | TRBJ2-1 | TRBV7-2 | 14 | NA | CASSFTGIYNEQFF | TGTGCCAGCAGCTTTACCGGGATATACAATGAGCAGTTCTTC
few | TRBJ2-7 | TRBV29-1 | 14 | TRBD1 | CSVEGTGSDYEQYF | TGCAGCGTTGAAGGGACAGGGTCGGACTACGAGCAGTACTTC
NA | TRBJ1-4 | TRBV4-1 | 13 | NA | CASSRVRVEKLFF | TGCGCCAGCAGCCGAGTCAGGGTTGAAAAACTGTTTTTT
many | TRBJ2-3 | TRBV20-1 | 12 | NA | CSVGRSTDTQYF | TGCAGTGTAGGGAGGAGCACAGATACGCAGTATTTT
once | TRBJ1-5 | TRBV20-1 | 15 | NA | CSAREGFSSNQPQHF | TGCAGTGCTAGAGAGGGGTTTTCGAGCAATCAGCCCCAGCATTTT
few | TRBJ2-7 | TRBV28 | 15 | NA | CASSFRRLSSYEQYF | TGTGCCAGCAGTTTTCGCAGGCTGAGCTCCTACGAGCAGTACTTC
few | TRBJ2-1 | TRBV5-1 | 16 | NA | CASSLEALGSLDEQFF | TGCGCCAGCAGCTTGGAGGCTTTAGGGTCTCTGGATGAGCAGTTCTTC
NA | TRBJ1-2 | TRBV4-2 | 15 | NA | CASSQVGLVNYGYTF | TGTGCCAGCAGCCAAGTCGGGCTGGTCAACTATGGCTACACCTTC
many | TRBJ2-3 | TRBV7-6 | 16 | NA | CASSLDGTRGTDTQYF | TGTGCCAGCAGCTTGGACGGGACCCGTGGCACAGATACGCAGTATTTT
NA | TRBJ1-5 | TRBV29-1 | 18 | TRBD1 | CSVEPGTGGEGSNQPQHF | TGCAGCGTGGAACCCGGGACAGGGGGCGAAGGAAGCAATCAGCCCCAGCATTTT
few | TRBJ1-2 | TRBV27 | 13 | NA | CASRPGPNYGYTF | TGTGCCAGCCGACCTGGTCCCAACTATGGCTACACCTTC
NA | TRBJ1-5 | TRBV12-3/TRBV12-4 | 13 | NA | CASSDRTDQPQHF | TGTGCCAGCAGTGACAGGACTGATCAGCCCCAGCATTTT
NA | TRBJ2-3 | TRBV19 | 16 | TRBD2 | CASHSGKAGGTDTQYF | TGTGCCTCGCACAGTGGCAAAGCGGGGGGCACAGATACGCAGTATTTT
NA | TRBJ2-3 | TRBV19 | 14 | TRBD2 | CASATSGGLDTQYF | TGTGCCAGTGCGACTAGCGGGGGATTGGATACGCAGTATTTT
few | TRBJ2-7 | TRBV2 | 13 | TRBD2 | CAGGTSGDHEQYF | TGTGCCGGGGGGACTAGCGGGGACCACGAGCAGTACTTC
NA | TRBJ2-1 | TRBV29-1 | 14 | TRBD1 | CSVDGQGGYNEQFF | TGCAGCGTTGACGGACAGGGAGGCTACAATGAGCAGTTCTTC
few | TRBJ1-5 | TRBV11-2 | 13 | TRBD1 | CASSPGQKQPQHF | TGTGCCAGCAGCCCGGGACAGAAGCAGCCCCAGCATTTT
NA | TRBJ2-1 | TRBV5-5 | 14 | NA | CASSIYGLYNEQFF | TGTGCCAGCAGCATCTATGGGCTCTACAATGAGCAGTTCTTC
NA | TRBJ2-1 | TRBV29-1 | 14 | NA | CSVAAVPSYNEQFF | TGCAGCGTTGCGGCAGTTCCTTCCTACAATGAGCAGTTCTTC
NA | TRBJ2-1 | TRBV10-3 | 14 | TRBD2 | CASGLASLSNEQFF | TGTGCCAGCGGACTAGCGTCTCTGTCCAATGAGCAGTTCTTC
few | TRBJ2-2 | TRBV20-1 | 16 | TRBD2 | CSARLHGGTNTGELFF | TGCAGTGCTCGACTGCACGGGGGGACCAACACCGGGGAGCTGTTTTTT
NA | TRBJ2-3 | TRBV5-6 | 17 | NA | CASSPGLLETSTDTQYF | TGTGCCAGCAGCCCCGGCCTTTTAGAGACTAGCACAGATACGCAGTATTTT
NA | TRBJ1-3 | TRBV10-3 | 17 | NA | CAISEWGSKGVGNTIYF | TGTGCCATCAGTGAGTGGGGCTCGAAGGGCGTCGGGAACACCATATATTTT
few | TRBJ1-1 | TRBV27 | 16 | NA | CASSLGWGRVNTEAFF | TGTGCCAGCAGTTTAGGGTGGGGGAGAGTGAACACTGAAGCTTTCTTT
many | TRBJ2-7 | TRBV5-1 | 14 | NA | CASSWGDSSYEQYF | TGTGCCAGCAGCTGGGGGGACAGCTCCTACGAGCAGTACTTC
NA | TRBJ2-2 | TRBV20-1 | 13 | NA | CSASPRPQRELFF | TGCAGTGCTAGTCCCCGGCCCCAAAGAGAGCTGTTTTTT
NA | TRBJ2-7 | TRBV6-2/TRBV6-3 | 14 | NA | CASSYSGTSYEQYF | TGTGCCAGCAGTTACTCAGGGACATCCTACGAGCAGTACTTC
NA | TRBJ1-2 | TRBV29-1 | 12 | NA | CSVETAIGGYTF | TGCAGCGTTGAGACAGCTATTGGCGGCTACACCTTC
NA | TRBJ2-2 | TRBV29-1 | 14 | NA | CSVEDDRRTGELFF | TGCAGCGTTGAAGACGACAGGCGGACCGGGGAGCTGTTTTTT
NA | TRBJ2-3 | TRBV5-1 | 14 | NA | CASSLWVNADTQYF | TGCGCCAGCAGCTTGTGGGTTAATGCAGATACGCAGTATTTT
NA | TRBJ2-7 | TRBV28 | 11 | NA | CATANTYEQYF | TGTGCCACCGCGAACACCTACGAGCAGTACTTC
NA | TRBJ1-1 | TRBV4-1 | 15 | NA | CASSQVLTKNTEAFF | TGCGCCAGCAGCCAAGTCCTAACCAAGAACACTGAAGCTTTCTTT
few | TRBJ2-5 | TRBV15 | 15 | NA | CATSRNKGYQETQYF | TGTGCCACCAGCAGAAACAAAGGGTACCAAGAGACCCAGTACTTC
NA | TRBJ2-4 | TRBV20-1 | 15 | NA | CSATGLTPVQNIQYF | TGCAGTGCTACGGGTTTGACACCTGTTCAAAACATTCAGTACTTC
few | TRBJ2-1 | TRBV5-1 | 11 | NA | CASRIGEAQFF | TGCGCCAGCCGGATAGGCGAGGCGCAGTTCTTC